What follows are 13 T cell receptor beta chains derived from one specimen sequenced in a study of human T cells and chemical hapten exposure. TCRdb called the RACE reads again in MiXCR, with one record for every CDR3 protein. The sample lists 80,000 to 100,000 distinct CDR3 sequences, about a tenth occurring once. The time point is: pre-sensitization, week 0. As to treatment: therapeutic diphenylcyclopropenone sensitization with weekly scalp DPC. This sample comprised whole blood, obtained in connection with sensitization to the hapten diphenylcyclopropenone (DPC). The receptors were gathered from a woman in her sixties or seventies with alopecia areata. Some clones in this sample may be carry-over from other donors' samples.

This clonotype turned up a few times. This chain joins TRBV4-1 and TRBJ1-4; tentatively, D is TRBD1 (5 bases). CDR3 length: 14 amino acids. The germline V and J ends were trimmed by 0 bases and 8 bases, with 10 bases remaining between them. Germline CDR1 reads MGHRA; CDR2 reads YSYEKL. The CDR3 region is CASSQDQWGEKLFF. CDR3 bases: TGCGCCAGCAGCCAAGATCAGTGGGGGGAAAAACTGTTTTTT.

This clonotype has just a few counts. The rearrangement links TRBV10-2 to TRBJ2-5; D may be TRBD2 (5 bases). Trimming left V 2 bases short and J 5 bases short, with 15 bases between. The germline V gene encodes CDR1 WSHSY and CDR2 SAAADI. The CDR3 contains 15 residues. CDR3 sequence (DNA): TGCGCCAGCAGTGAGGAGGAGGTACTCAGGGAGACCCAGTACTTC. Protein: CASSEEEVLRETQYF.

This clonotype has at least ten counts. The CDR3 reads CAWSLQGNEQYF. The CDR3 region has the DNA TGTGCCTGGAGCTTACAGGGGAACGAGCAGTACTTC. The chain combines TRBV30 with TRBJ2-7; 7 bases align to TRBD1. V gave up 3 bases and J gave up 5 bases; unmatched junction bases: 4. CDR3 length equals 12 residues. Germline CDR1 reads GTSNPN; CDR2 reads SVGIG (reference sequence).

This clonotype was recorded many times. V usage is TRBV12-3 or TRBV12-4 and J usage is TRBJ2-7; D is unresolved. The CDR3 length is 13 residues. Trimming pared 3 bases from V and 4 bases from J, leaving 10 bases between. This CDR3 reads CASSFGDLYEQYF. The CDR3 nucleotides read TGTGCCAGCAGTTTTGGAGATCTATACGAGCAGTACTTC.

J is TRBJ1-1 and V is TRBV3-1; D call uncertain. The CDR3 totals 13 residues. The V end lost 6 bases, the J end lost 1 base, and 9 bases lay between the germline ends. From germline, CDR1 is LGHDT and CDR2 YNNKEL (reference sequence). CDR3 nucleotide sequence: TGTGCCAGCAGAAGGGCCCCGAACACTGAAGCTTTCTTT. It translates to CASRRAPNTEAFF.

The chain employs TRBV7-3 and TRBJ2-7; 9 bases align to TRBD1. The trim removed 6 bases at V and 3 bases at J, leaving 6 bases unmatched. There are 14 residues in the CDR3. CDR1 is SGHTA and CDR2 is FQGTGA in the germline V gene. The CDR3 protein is CASSSTGGVYEQYF. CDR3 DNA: TGTGCCAGCAGTTCGACAGGGGGTGTCTACGAGCAGTACTTC.

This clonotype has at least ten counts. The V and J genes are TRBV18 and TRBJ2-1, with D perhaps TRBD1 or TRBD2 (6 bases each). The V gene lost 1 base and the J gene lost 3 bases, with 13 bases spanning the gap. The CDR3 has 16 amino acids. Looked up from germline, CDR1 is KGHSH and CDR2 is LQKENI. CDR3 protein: CASSPRGAGVYNEQFF. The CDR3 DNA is TGTGCCAGCTCACCACGGGGGGCCGGGGTCTACAATGAGCAGTTCTTC.

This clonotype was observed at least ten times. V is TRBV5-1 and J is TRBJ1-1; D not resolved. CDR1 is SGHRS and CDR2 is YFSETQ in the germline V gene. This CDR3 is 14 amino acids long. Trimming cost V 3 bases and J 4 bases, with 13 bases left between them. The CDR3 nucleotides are TGCGCCAGCAGCTCTGGGTCACCAGTCACTGAAGCTTTCTTT. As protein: CASSSGSPVTEAFF.

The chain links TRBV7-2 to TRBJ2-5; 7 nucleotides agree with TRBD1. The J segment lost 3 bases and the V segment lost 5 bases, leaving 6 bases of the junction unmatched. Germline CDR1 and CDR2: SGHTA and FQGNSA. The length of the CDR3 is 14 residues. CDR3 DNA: TGTGCCAGCAGCCCCCCCCAGGGGGAAGAGACCCAGTACTTC. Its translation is CASSPPQGEETQYF.

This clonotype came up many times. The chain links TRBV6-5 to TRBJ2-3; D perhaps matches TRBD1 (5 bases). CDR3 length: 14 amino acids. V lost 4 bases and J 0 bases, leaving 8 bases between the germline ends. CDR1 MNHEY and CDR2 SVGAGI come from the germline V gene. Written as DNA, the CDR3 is TGTGCCAGCAGTTCGGACAAAAGCACAGATACGCAGTATTTT. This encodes CASSSDKSTDTQYF.

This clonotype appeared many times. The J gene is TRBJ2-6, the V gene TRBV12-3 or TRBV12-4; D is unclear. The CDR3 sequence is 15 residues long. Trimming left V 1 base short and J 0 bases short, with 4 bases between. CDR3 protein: CASSLGVSGANVLTF. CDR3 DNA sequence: TGTGCCAGCAGTTTAGGAGTCTCTGGGGCCAACGTCCTGACTTTC.

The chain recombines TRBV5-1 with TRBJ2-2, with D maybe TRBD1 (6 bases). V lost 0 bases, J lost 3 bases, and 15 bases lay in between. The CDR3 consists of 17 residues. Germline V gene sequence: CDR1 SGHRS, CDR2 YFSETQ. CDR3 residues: CASSLEGTQLYTGELFF. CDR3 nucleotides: TGCGCCAGCAGCTTGGAGGGGACACAATTGTACACCGGGGAGCTGTTTTTT.

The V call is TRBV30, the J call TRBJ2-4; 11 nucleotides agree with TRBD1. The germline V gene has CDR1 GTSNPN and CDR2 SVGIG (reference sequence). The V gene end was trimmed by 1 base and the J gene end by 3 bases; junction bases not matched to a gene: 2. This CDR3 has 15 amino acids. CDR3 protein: CAWSEGQGVKNIQYF. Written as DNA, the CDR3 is TGTGCCTGGAGTGAGGGACAGGGGGTCAAAAACATTCAGTACTTC. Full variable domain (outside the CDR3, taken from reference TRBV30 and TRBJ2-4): SQTIHQWPATLVQPVGSPLSLECTVEGTSNPNLYWYRQAAGRGLQLLFYSVGIGQISSEVPQNLSASRPQDRQFILSSKKLLLSDSGFYLCAWSEGQGVKNIQYFGAGTRLSVL.